Listed below are T cell receptor beta chains from one sample, sequenced in a study of blood T cells in healthy people across ages. TCRdb re-called the 5' RACE reads with MiXCR, one entry per CDR3 protein. Seen here are approximately 770,000 distinct CDR3 sequences, roughly 60% observed once, and the top ten hold approximately 21%. The sequencing sample was made of blood. Every receptor here comes from a man between 25 and 39 years old in good health. Both conserved end residues are part of each CDR3. Each record gives: clone size, J gene, D gene, V gene, CDR3 DNA, CDR3 protein. The D gene is left open where the match is weak. Size is omitted from some rows. Given values are once, few, many or a class for expanded clones.

-,TRBJ1-2,-,TRBV29-1,TGCAGCGTTGGATCCGGGGACGGCGGCTACACCTTC,CSVGSGDGGYTF
-,TRBJ2-5,-,TRBV7-9,TGTGCCAGCAGCTTAGGGCAGGCTGTGGAGACCCAGTACTTC,CASSLGQAVETQYF
-,TRBJ2-1,-,TRBV20-1,TGCAGTGCTCCCTTTGTTCGGAGCTCCTACAATGAGCAGTTCTTC,CSAPFVRSSYNEQFF
-,TRBJ2-3,TRBD2,TRBV10-3,TGTGCCATCAGTCCTAGCGGGACGAGCACAGATACGCAGTATTTT,CAISPSGTSTDTQYF
-,TRBJ2-7,-,TRBV20-1,TGCAGTGCTAGAGTTCTGTTCTACGAGCAGTACTTC,CSARVLFYEQYF
-,TRBJ2-7,-,TRBV9,TGTGCCAGCAGCGTCAACCCCATCCGTGGCGAGCAGTACTTC,CASSVNPIRGEQYF
-,TRBJ2-3,TRBD2,TRBV11-2,TGTGCCAGCAGCCCCTGGGACCAGCGGGGGGATACGCAGTATTTT,CASSPWDQRGDTQYF
-,TRBJ2-1,TRBD2,TRBV29-1,TGCAGCGTTGCTCTAGCGGGAGAGCGCGAGCAGTTCTTC,CSVALAGEREQFF
-,TRBJ2-7,-,TRBV3-1,TGTGCCAGCAGCCTACAGGGGACTACCTACGGGCAGTACTTC,CASSLQGTTYGQYF
-,TRBJ2-3,-,TRBV12-3/TRBV12-4,TGTGCCAGCACCCCCGGGAGTTCAACAGATACGCAGTATTTT,CASTPGSSTDTQYF
-,TRBJ1-4,-,TRBV7-2,TGTGCCAGCAGAAGAGAGTCTAATGAAAAACTGTTTTTT,CASRRESNEKLFF
few,TRBJ2-5,-,TRBV7-9,TGTGCCAGCAGCTTAATCACTAGCCTCGAAGAGACCCAGTACTTC,CASSLITSLEETQYF
-,TRBJ2-5,-,TRBV28,TGTGCCAGCAGTCCGCCCGGACTAAGGAAAGAGACCCAGTACTTC,CASSPPGLRKETQYF
-,TRBJ1-1,-,TRBV7-6,TGTGCCAGCAGGGATTACACAGGGAACACTGAAGCTTTCTTT,CASRDYTGNTEAFF
few,TRBJ1-2,-,TRBV18,TGTGCCAGCTCACCTCAGGGCCCTAGGGATGGCTACACCTTC,CASSPQGPRDGYTF
-,TRBJ1-2,TRBD1,TRBV28,TGTGCCGCCCGCAGGGGGCTGAGCTATGGCTACACCTTC,CAARRGLSYGYTF
few,TRBJ2-7,-,TRBV10-3,TGTGCCATCAGTGATCCCGTCGCTGGGGACTACGAGCAGTACTTC,CAISDPVAGDYEQYF
once,TRBJ2-7,-,TRBV7-2,TGTGCCAGCAGCTTATCTCTCGTTCAGGCCTACGAGCAGTACTTC,CASSLSLVQAYEQYF
-,TRBJ2-1,-,TRBV7-2,TGTGTCAGCAGCGAAGAGAGTGGCGCCGAGCAGTTCTTC,CVSSEESGAEQFF
-,TRBJ2-1,TRBD2,TRBV4-3,TGCGCCAGCAGCCAAGTTAGTCTAGCGGGCTCCTACAATGAGCAGTTCTTC,CASSQVSLAGSYNEQFF
-,TRBJ2-1,TRBD2,TRBV5-6,TGTGCCAGCAGCCCCGCTAGCGGGGGGGAGGCGAATGAGCAGTTCTTC,CASSPASGGEANEQFF
-,TRBJ2-2,TRBD1,TRBV29-1,TGCAGCGTTTCCGGGACAGGGAGGGCCGGGGAGCTGTTTTTT,CSVSGTGRAGELFF
many,TRBJ2-6,-,TRBV29-1,TGCAGCGTCACGATGGCCCGGGGGATAGCTGGGGCCAACGTCCTGACTTTC,CSVTMARGIAGANVLTF
-,TRBJ1-5,-,TRBV21-1,TGTGCCAGCAGCAAAGTTTATACCGGGGTCGGAGCCCAGCATTTT,CASSKVYTGVGAQHF
-,TRBJ2-3,-,TRBV7-2,TGTGCCAGCAGCCCCCTAGCGCCGCAACTCACGGATACGCAGTATTTT,CASSPLAPQLTDTQYF
many,TRBJ2-6,-,TRBV4-1,TGCGCCAGCAGCCAAGGGTCGTCTGGGGCCAACGTCCTGACTTTC,CASSQGSSGANVLTF
-,TRBJ2-7,TRBD1,TRBV10-3,TGTGCCATCAGTGAGACCCCCGGGACAGGGAGCGAGCAGTACTTC,CAISETPGTGSEQYF
few,TRBJ2-5,TRBD2,TRBV7-9,TGTGCCAGCAGCTGGACTAGCGGGGGCCCCCAGGAGACCCAGTACTTC,CASSWTSGGPQETQYF
-,TRBJ2-1,-,TRBV10-3,TGTGCCACCTGGATGGAGGGGGGTGAGCAGTTCTTC,CATWMEGGEQFF
once,TRBJ2-5,TRBD1,TRBV6-2/TRBV6-3,TGTGCCAGCACCCCGAGTAGCGCATGGGGGGACAGGATGTCGGAGACCCAGTACTTC,CASTPSSAWGDRMSETQYF
-,TRBJ2-1,TRBD2,TRBV3-1,TGTGCCAGCAGCCAACACAACGCGGGACTAGCGGGAGGTGAGCAGTTCTTC,CASSQHNAGLAGGEQFF
-,TRBJ1-2,TRBD1,TRBV12-3/TRBV12-4,TGTGCCAGCAGTCCTCAGGGGGCGAGTAACTATGGCTACACCTTC,CASSPQGASNYGYTF
-,TRBJ2-3,-,TRBV14,TGTGCCAGCAGCCAAGGGACGGTTAGCACAGATACGCAGTATTTT,CASSQGTVSTDTQYF
-,TRBJ2-1,-,TRBV20-1,TGCAGTGCTGGAGACGACAATGAGCAGTTCTTC,CSAGDDNEQFF
few,TRBJ2-7,-,TRBV6-2/TRBV6-3,TGTGCCAGCAGTTACGGCGGGAACGAGCAGTACTTC,CASSYGGNEQYF
once,TRBJ1-2,TRBD1,TRBV10-3,TGTGCCATCACGAAAGGGACAGAAAACTATGGCTACACCTTC,CAITKGTENYGYTF
few,TRBJ1-2,TRBD1,TRBV12-3/TRBV12-4,TGTGCCAGCAGTCCGGACAGGGGGGGAGACTATGGCTACACCTTC,CASSPDRGGDYGYTF
-,TRBJ2-5,TRBD2,TRBV6-4,TGTGCCAGCAGTGACTCTGGGGCGGGGGAGTACAATGAGCAGTACTTC,CASSDSGAGEYNEQYF
once,TRBJ2-3,TRBD2,TRBV4-3,TGCGCCAGCAGCCAGGCACTAGCGGGAGGAAGCACAGATACGCAGTATTTT,CASSQALAGGSTDTQYF
few,TRBJ2-2,-,TRBV20-1,TGCAGTGCTAGAGCAGCAACGGGCCCCGGGGAGCTGTTTTTT,CSARAATGPGELFF
-,TRBJ2-1,TRBD2,TRBV20-1,TGCAGTGCTAGAGGCATGGTGCTGGGAGCGGGAGGGCGCTACAATGAGCAGTTCTTC,CSARGMVLGAGGRYNEQFF
-,TRBJ2-3,-,TRBV12-3/TRBV12-4,TGTGCCAGCAGGCTAGACTGGACAGATACGCAGTATTTT,CASRLDWTDTQYF
once,TRBJ2-5,-,TRBV12-3/TRBV12-4,TGTGCCAGCAGTTGTAGACCCAGAGGGCAAGAGACCCAGTACTTC,CASSCRPRGQETQYF
-,TRBJ2-1,TRBD2,TRBV7-3,TGTGCCAGCAGCTTATTTGGGGTAGCGGGAGTAAATGGCCCCACAAATGAGCAGTTCTTC,CASSLFGVAGVNGPTNEQFF
-,TRBJ2-5,-,TRBV28,TGTGCCAGCAGTTCCAGGGAACCCGCAAGTCGAGAGACCCAGTACTTC,CASSSREPASRETQYF
few,TRBJ2-7,-,TRBV6-6,TGTGCCAGCAGTTACGGCCTAGCGCTTGCCTACGAGCAGTACTTC,CASSYGLALAYEQYF
many,TRBJ2-3,TRBD2,TRBV7-2,TGTGCCAGCAGCCCAAGGGGGCTAGCGGGGGGGACAGATACGCAGTATTTT,CASSPRGLAGGTDTQYF
-,TRBJ2-1,TRBD2,TRBV5-1,TGCGCCAGCAGCTCGAGAGGACTAGCGGGAGGTGGTAGCAATGAGCAGTTCTTC,CASSSRGLAGGGSNEQFF
-,TRBJ1-1,-,TRBV20-1,TGCAGTGCCACCTCGAGGACGGAAGCTTTCTTT,CSATSRTEAFF
-,TRBJ2-3,TRBD2,TRBV7-3,TGTGCCAGCAGCTTGGGGACTAGCTTAGATACGCAGTATTTT,CASSLGTSLDTQYF
few,TRBJ2-1,-,TRBV7-3,TGTGCCAGCAGCGCCCATTGGGGACATAACAATGAGCAGTTCTTC,CASSAHWGHNNEQFF
-,TRBJ2-7,-,TRBV15,TGTGCCACCAGCAGAGATTGGACCTACGAGCAGTACTTC,CATSRDWTYEQYF
few,TRBJ2-5,TRBD2,TRBV12-3/TRBV12-4,TGTGCCAGCAGGGCGACTAGCGGGAGGGCCCAAGAGACCCAGTACTTC,CASRATSGRAQETQYF
-,TRBJ2-7,-,TRBV7-9,TGTGCCAGCAGCTTTTATGGGAGCTCCTACGAGCAGTACTTC,CASSFYGSSYEQYF
few,TRBJ2-5,TRBD1,TRBV7-9,TGTGCCAGTAGTTCCGGACAGGGGCAAGAGACCCAGTACTTC,CASSSGQGQETQYF